This T cell receptor beta chain was captured by sequencing in a study of glioma-infiltrating T cells. The study's findings and limits: Tissue and blood shared very few CDR3 sequences.

The iRepertoire nested amplicon-rescue multiplex PCR amplified TCR alpha and beta CDR3s from RNA. TCRdb itself ran the multiplex PCR reads through MiXCR, one entry per CDR3 protein. Of over 90,000 distinct CDR3 sequences in the sample, around 31% were seen once. V was clipped by 2 bases and J by 6 bases, with 7 bases between them. Looked up from germline, CDR1 is KGHSH and CDR2 is LQKENI. The CDR3 has 13 amino acids. This clonotype has a count of ten or more. What it recognizes is unknown. Sequencing input: glioma tissue, nonneoplastic brain tissue, or PBMCs (not recorded which). The sequence was obtained from a human donor with low-grade glioma or glioblastoma, undergoing nonglioma brain surgery, or in good health (not recorded which). V and J are TRBV18 and TRBJ2-2; D is ambiguous. As DNA, the CDR3 is TGTGCCAGCTCACCAGGACGGCCCGGGGAGCTGTTTTTT. It encodes CASSPGRPGELFF. The full variable domain, rest sourced from reference TRBV18 and TRBJ2-2, is NAGVMQNPRHLVRRRGQEARLRCSPMKGHSHVYWYRQLPEEGLKFMVYLQKENIIDESGMPKERFSAEFPKEGPSILRIQQVVRGDSAAYFCASSPGRPGELFFGEGSRLTVL.